The 17 T cell receptor beta chains listed next were all sequenced from one sample in a study of regulatory T cells in long-lasting Graves disease. The time point denotes: newly diagnosed GD, antithyroid drugs for less than 3 months. The TCR library was made from RNA extracted from PBMCs. Both iRepertoire HTBI primers and Arm-PCR of CDR3 regions were used to build the TCR beta libraries. TCRdb redid the calling of the multiplex PCR reads with MiXCR, one entry per CDR3 protein. The profile shows hundreds of thousands of distinct CDR3 sequences, roughly 15% of them singletons. These data were likewise used in another study, on T cells in Graves' hyperthyroidism and ophthalmopathy.

Source: peripheral blood mononuclear cells (PBMCs), taken at new diagnosis, from a patient treated with antithyroid drugs. These receptors came from a woman aged 25 to 39 with Graves disease.

This clonotype was counted ten times or more. The rearrangement uses TRBV28 and TRBJ2-2; perhaps TRBD1 as D (6 bases). The germline CDR1 and CDR2 sequences are MDHEN and SYDVKM. This CDR3 is built from 13 residues. Trimming left V 9 bases short and J 1 base short, with 9 bases between. CDR3 loop: CASYRVNTGELFF. The DNA of the CDR3 is TGTGCCAGTTACAGGGTGAACACCGGGGAGCTGTTTTTT.

This clonotype was picked up a small number of times. The DNA for the CDR3 is TGTGCCAGCAACTCCCCGACTAGCGGACACGAGCAGTACTTC. Translating gives CASNSPTSGHEQYF. The genes are TRBV3-1 and TRBJ2-7; 9 bases are a match to TRBD2. CDR3 length: 14 amino acids. J lost 5 bases, V lost 7 bases, and 9 bases had no gene match. The germline CDR1 and CDR2 sequences are LGHDT and YNNKEL (reference sequence).

This clonotype was seen many times. The chain employs TRBV6-1 and TRBJ1-5; TRBD1 might be the D (6 bases). The CDR3 runs 14 residues. From germline, CDR1 is MNHNS and CDR2 SASEGT. V was shortened by 5 bases and J by 9 bases, with 17 bases between the two germline ends. This CDR3 reads CASSTLTGQGPQHF. The CDR3, as DNA: TGTGCCAGCAGTACCTTGACAGGCCAGGGGCCCCAGCATTTT.

This clonotype has only a few counts. The V call is TRBV15, the J call TRBJ1-1; unclear D gene. Trimming removed 0 bases at V and 3 bases at J, with 11 bases between. CDR1 LNHNV and CDR2 YYDKDF come from the germline V gene (reference sequence). CDR3 length equals 15 residues. CDR3 DNA sequence: TGTGCCACCAGCAGAGACCAGGCGCGGGACACTGAAGCTTTCTTT. This sequence encodes CATSRDQARDTEAFF.

This clonotype occurred many times. The gene calls are TRBV28 and TRBJ1-4; D perhaps matches TRBD1 (6 bases). Germline V gene data show CDR1 as MDHEN and CDR2 as SYDVKM. The CDR3 is 14 residues long. Trimming cost V 7 bases and J 11 bases, with 20 bases left between them. Here the CDR3 reads CASNPKGEIRKLFF. The CDR3 bases are TGTGCCAGCAACCCGAAGGGGGAGATACGGAAACTGTTTTTT.

This clonotype was detected many times. The chain joins TRBV20-1 to TRBJ1-1; D is uncertain. CDR3 size: 14 residues. Germline CDR1 reads DFQATT; CDR2 reads SNEGSKA (reference sequence). Deletions cut 0 bases from V and 6 bases from J, with 14 bases between. The CDR3 DNA is TGCAGTGCTAGAGATCCCCTTAGGTGGTCTGAAGCTTTCTTT. This encodes CSARDPLRWSEAFF.

This clonotype was observed many times. The chain joins TRBV11-2 to TRBJ2-1, with D perhaps matching TRBD2 (5 bases). Germline loops: CDR1 SGHAT, CDR2 FQNNGV. The CDR3 totals 15 residues. V was shortened by 5 bases and J by 4 bases, with 15 bases between the two germline ends. The CDR3: CASSARGSLYNEQFF. CDR3 sequence (DNA): TGTGCCAGCAGCGCACGGGGAAGTCTGTACAATGAGCAGTTCTTC.

A few counts support this clonotype. V and J are TRBV24-1 and TRBJ2-1; 10 bases are a match to TRBD1. This CDR3 contains 17 residues. The J segment lost 8 bases and the V segment lost 1 base, leaving 10 bases of the junction unmatched. Germline V gene data show CDR1 as KGHDR and CDR2 as SFDVKD. CDR3 sequence (DNA): TGTGCCACCAGTGATTTACAGGGACAGGGGTTTAGGGATGAGCAGTTCTTC. Translating gives CATSDLQGQGFRDEQFF.

Concerning this clonotype: One end of the junction does not line up with germline, which may come from a read error. The V gene is TRBV29-1, the J gene TRBJ2-2, with D tentatively TRBD2 (6 bases). CDR3 length equals 12 residues. In germline, CDR1 is SQVTM, CDR2 ANQGSEA. CDR3 amino acids: CSAAGGTVELFF. CDR3 nucleotide sequence: TGCAGCGCCGCTGGCGGGACCGTGGAGCTGTTTTTT.

This clonotype came up a few times. The chain combines TRBV6-1 with TRBJ1-5; 9 bases agree with TRBD1. Germline-derived CDR1 and CDR2 are MNHNS and SASEGT. V shed 5 bases and J 6 bases; nucleotides not matched to a gene: 14. This CDR3 is built from 17 residues. CDR3 DNA sequence: TGTGCCAGCAGTCCCGTGATCGGGGGACAGGGAGTTCAGCCCCAGCATTTT. As protein: CASSPVIGGQGVQPQHF.

This clonotype appeared many times. The chain carries TRBV12-3 or TRBV12-4 and TRBJ2-2; D uncertain. This CDR3 is built from 15 residues. V lost 0 bases and J 1 base, leaving 6 bases between the germline ends. The CDR3 spells CASSLAGLNTGELFF. The CDR3 coding sequence is TGTGCCAGCAGTTTAGCAGGGTTGAACACCGGGGAGCTGTTTTTT.

This clonotype turned up a few times. The chain combines TRBV10-3 with TRBJ2-7; D is unresolved. The germline V gene encodes CDR1 ENHRY and CDR2 SYGVKD. The CDR3 sequence is 13 residues long. V was cut by 5 bases and J by 6 bases, with 14 bases left in between. This CDR3 is CAISLDRASEQYF. Written as DNA, the CDR3 is TGTGCCATCAGTCTAGACCGCGCCTCCGAGCAGTACTTC.

This clonotype was observed at least ten times. This sequence joins TRBV11-2 and TRBJ2-3; 8 nucleotides match TRBD2. Germline-derived CDR1 and CDR2 are SGHAT and FQNNGV. The V gene end was trimmed by 7 bases and the J gene end by 4 bases; junction bases not matched to a gene: 10. The length of the CDR3 is 15 residues. The CDR3 bases are TGTGCCAGCACCTTGATGTCGGGAGGGTCAGATACGCAGTATTTT. Its protein is CASTLMSGGSDTQYF.

This clonotype appeared many times. The chain carries TRBV12-3 or TRBV12-4 and TRBJ2-4; tentative D call: TRBD2 (5 bases). Between the trimmed V and J ends, which lost 2 bases and 9 bases, there was a span of 14 bases. The CDR3 consists of 14 residues. The CDR3 loop is CASSLLEGGSIQYF. The CDR3 region has the DNA TGTGCCAGCAGTTTATTAGAGGGCGGAAGCATTCAGTACTTC.

The chain employs TRBV19 and TRBJ1-5; D ambiguous. Germline-derived CDR1 and CDR2 are LNHDA and SQIVND (reference sequence). This CDR3 has 13 amino acids. V was clipped by 3 bases and J by 5 bases, with 8 bases between them. CDR3: CASSITPDQPQHF. In nucleotides, the CDR3 is TGTGCCAGTAGTATTACACCTGATCAGCCCCAGCATTTT.

The CDR3 DNA follows: TGTGCCAGCAGCGGCCGACTGTGGAGCGGGAACCAAGAGACCCAGTACTTC. Amino acids: CASSGRLWSGNQETQYF. The V gene is TRBV5-8, the J gene TRBJ2-5, with 7 bases matching TRBD2. V lost 4 bases and J lost 0; bases outside the gene matches: 12. Germline V gene lookup returns CDR1 SGHTS and CDR2 YDEGEE. The CDR3 loop spans 17 amino acids.

This clonotype has ten or more counts. The gene calls are TRBV6-1 and TRBJ2-7; 8 bases align to TRBD2. Trimming removed 8 bases from V and 2 bases from J; junction bases left unmatched: 8. The germline CDR1 and CDR2 sequences are MNHNS and SASEGT. The CDR3 totals 14 residues. This CDR3 is CASGTSGVTYEQYF. As DNA, the CDR3 is TGTGCCAGCGGAACTAGCGGAGTCACCTACGAGCAGTACTTC.